Listed below are T cell receptor beta chains from one sample, sequenced in a study of T cells in tumors after PD-1 blockade. TCRdb's table, derived via immunoSEQ multiplex PCR, lists solely in-frame clones and lacks some. The table shows approximately 60,000 clones, with around two thirds occurring only once. The sample here was PBMCs, taken after anti-PD-1 treatment. Receptor source: a human donor with basal cell carcinoma. CDR3s include the opening cysteine and the closing phenylalanine or tryptophan. Size is stated for part of the rows, as once, few or many counts, or as a class when the clone is expanded.

v_call,clone_size,j_call,cdr3_aa
TRBV19,NA,TRBJ1-2,CASSMTETNGYTF
TRBV6-5,few,TRBJ2-7,CASISPASAEQYF
TRBV7-2,NA,TRBJ2-7,CASSLGFQSRFLYEQYF
TRBV7-2,NA,TRBJ1-2,CASSLVGQPVLANYGYTF
TRBV24-1,once,TRBJ2-1,CATSDELAGGRNEQFF
TRBV6-1,NA,TRBJ2-1,CASSESLAGVLSYNEQFF
TRBV7-8,NA,TRBJ1-5,CASSSWDNNQPQHF
TRBV5-1,NA,TRBJ2-1,CASSFDHGGNEQFF
TRBV2,NA,TRBJ2-2,CASSYGTGRPGELFF
TRBV19,NA,TRBJ2-5,CASSQDGLAGGAETQYF
TRBV5-6,NA,TRBJ2-7,CASSTLAGAAYEQYF
TRBV29-1,NA,TRBJ2-3,CSGAGADTQYF
TRBV9,NA,TRBJ2-2,CASSVALGTGELFF
TRBV12-3/TRBV12-4,NA,TRBJ2-1,CASSLYNEQFF
TRBV29-1,NA,TRBJ1-1,CSAGHGTEAFF
TRBV30,NA,TRBJ2-6,CASNFMGTSSGANVLTF
TRBV7-9,NA,TRBJ1-6,CASSPPIGNSPLHF
TRBV12-5,few,TRBJ2-1,CASGLVKTSGYNEQFF
TRBV5-1,NA,TRBJ1-1,CASSPRTGNTEAFF
TRBV30,NA,TRBJ1-1,CAWSGWLEAFF
TRBV7-2,few,TRBJ2-2,CASRTAHTGELFF
TRBV5-1,NA,TRBJ2-5,CASSLSGGEQETQYF
TRBV7-6,NA,TRBJ2-5,CASSPRTSGVWETQYF
TRBV6-5,few,TRBJ2-7,CASTQARGLAYEQYF
TRBV6-5,NA,TRBJ2-5,CASSYSSSGTQYF
TRBV2,NA,TRBJ2-5,CASSEVRDRVTETQYF
TRBV6-5,NA,TRBJ1-4,CASRYNEKLFF
TRBV5-5,NA,TRBJ1-5,CASSGGQATNQPQHF
TRBV5-1,few,TRBJ1-1,CASSLAVGGRAFF
TRBV28,NA,TRBJ1-3,CASSLADIQSSGNTIYF
TRBV4-1,NA,TRBJ2-1,CASSQAAGGGFTYNEQFF
TRBV19,NA,TRBJ2-1,CASTLGRGAEDEQFF
TRBV5-1,NA,TRBJ2-1,CASSLEGPGNEQFF
TRBV2,few,TRBJ2-2,CASSEAGRGGELFF
TRBV5-1,NA,TRBJ1-1,CASTSGGLTEAFF
TRBV3-1/TRBV3-2,NA,TRBJ1-5,CASSPSLHGTGVNQPQHF
TRBV5-6,NA,TRBJ2-3,CASTPGKGLLTDTQYF
TRBV2,NA,TRBJ1-5,CASKGGGHSNQPQHF
TRBV3-1/TRBV3-2,NA,TRBJ2-3,CASSRGGDADTQYF
TRBV5-1,NA,TRBJ1-3,CASSLAGQIHSGNTIYF
TRBV6-5,NA,TRBJ2-1,CASSTSGAYNEQFF
TRBV11-1,NA,TRBJ1-1,CASHPGTGGSPGAFF
TRBV28,NA,TRBJ1-2,CASSPGQVYGYTF
TRBV10-3,once,TRBJ1-5,CAISESGTNNQPQHF
TRBV5-1,NA,TRBJ2-2,CASSGWTSGGTGKLFF
TRBV6-4,NA,TRBJ2-1,CASSEGSGGPGEQFF
TRBV19,NA,TRBJ2-7,CASSIAGGGFSEQYF
TRBV5-4,NA,TRBJ2-7,CASSSGTGARVGGEQYF
TRBV12-3/TRBV12-4,NA,TRBJ1-6,CASSRGNSPLHF
TRBV5-1,NA,TRBJ2-1,CASSSGQGNEQFF
TRBV7-8,NA,TRBJ2-2,CASTNGRGQAGELFF
TRBV6-4,NA,TRBJ1-1,CASSENRGVNTEAFF
TRBV19,NA,TRBJ1-5,CASAGASNQPQHF